This T cell receptor (beta chain) emerged from a study of naive and memory T cell subsets. Trimming took 4 bases from V and 0 from J, leaving 12 bases between them. This CDR3 spans 16 amino acids. The germline gives CDR1 MNHNY, CDR2 SVGAGI (reference sequence). Amplification of ligated cDNA took four PCR rounds with SP2 and nested alpha and beta constant primers. Reverse transcription of blood and skin TCR RNA was primed at alpha and beta constant regions. TCRdb reprocessed the 5' RACE reads via MiXCR and lists one record per CDR3 protein. The sample records 50,000 to 60,000 distinct CDR3 sequences, 6% to 8% being singletons. A UMI-containing oligonucleotide was joined by 3' ligation to the TCR cDNA template. Adult healthy volunteers gave 2.5 ml peripheral blood for whole-blood RNA. A few counts support this clonotype.

This receptor was obtained from a female donor in good health. The chain links TRBV6-6 to TRBJ2-2; possibly TRBD1 or TRBD2 for D (5 bases each). CDR3 DNA sequence: TGTGCCAGCAGTTCGGGGACCCGACCGAACACCGGGGAGCTGTTTTTT. It encodes CASSSGTRPNTGELFF.